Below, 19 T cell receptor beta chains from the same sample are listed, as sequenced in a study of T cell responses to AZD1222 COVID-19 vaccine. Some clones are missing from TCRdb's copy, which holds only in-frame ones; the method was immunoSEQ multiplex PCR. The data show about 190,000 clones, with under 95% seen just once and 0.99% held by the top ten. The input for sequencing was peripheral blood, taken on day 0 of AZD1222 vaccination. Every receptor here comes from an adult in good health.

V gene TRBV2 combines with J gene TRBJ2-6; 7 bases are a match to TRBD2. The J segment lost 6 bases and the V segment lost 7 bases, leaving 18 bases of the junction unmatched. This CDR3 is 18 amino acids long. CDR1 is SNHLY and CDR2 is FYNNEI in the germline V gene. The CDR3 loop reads CASTQFGGGSLAANVLTF. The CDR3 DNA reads TGTGCCAGCACCCAATTTGGGGGGGGGTCTCTGGCGGCCAACGTCCTGACTTTC.

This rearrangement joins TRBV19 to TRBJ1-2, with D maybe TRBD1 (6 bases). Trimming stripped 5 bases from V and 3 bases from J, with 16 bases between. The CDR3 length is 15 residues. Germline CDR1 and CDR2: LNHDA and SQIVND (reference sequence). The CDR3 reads CASSDRGGGDYGYTF. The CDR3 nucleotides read TGTGCCAGTAGTGACCGCGGAGGGGGGGACTATGGCTACACCTTC.

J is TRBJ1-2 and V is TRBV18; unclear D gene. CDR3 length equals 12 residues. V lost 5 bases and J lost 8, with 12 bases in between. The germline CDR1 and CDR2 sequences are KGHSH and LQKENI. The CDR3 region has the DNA TGTGCCAGCTCAAAAATCGCGGAGGGCTACACCTTC. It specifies CASSKIAEGYTF.

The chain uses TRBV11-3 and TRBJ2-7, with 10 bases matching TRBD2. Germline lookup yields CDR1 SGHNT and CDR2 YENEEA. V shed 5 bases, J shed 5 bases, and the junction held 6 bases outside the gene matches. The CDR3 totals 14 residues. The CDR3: CASSPSGSRNEQYF. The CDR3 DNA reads TGTGCCAGCAGCCCTAGCGGGAGTCGGAACGAGCAGTACTTC.

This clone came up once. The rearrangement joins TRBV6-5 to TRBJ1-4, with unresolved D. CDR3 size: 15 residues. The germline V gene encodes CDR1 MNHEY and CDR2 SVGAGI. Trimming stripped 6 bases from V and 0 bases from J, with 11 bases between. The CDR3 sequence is CASRTTGATNEKLFF. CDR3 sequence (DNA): TGTGCCAGCAGGACAACCGGGGCAACTAATGAAAAACTGTTTTTT.

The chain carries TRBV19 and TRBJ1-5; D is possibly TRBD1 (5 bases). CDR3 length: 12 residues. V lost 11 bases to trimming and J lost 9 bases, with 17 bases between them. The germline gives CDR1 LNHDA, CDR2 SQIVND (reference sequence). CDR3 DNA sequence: TGTGCCGGGGGTTATGGTCGCTTGCCCCAGCATTTT. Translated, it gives CAGGYGRLPQHF.

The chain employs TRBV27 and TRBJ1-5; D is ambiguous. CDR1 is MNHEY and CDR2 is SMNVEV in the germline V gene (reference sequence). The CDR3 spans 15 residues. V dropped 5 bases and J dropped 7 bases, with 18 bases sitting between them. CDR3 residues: CASSPAFVREQPQHF. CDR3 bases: TGTGCCAGCAGTCCGGCTTTTGTAAGAGAACAGCCCCAGCATTTT.

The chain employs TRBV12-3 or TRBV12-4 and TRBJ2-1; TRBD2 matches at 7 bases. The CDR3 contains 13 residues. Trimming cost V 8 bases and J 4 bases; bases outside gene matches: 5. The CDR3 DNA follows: TGTGCCAGCGGGGAGGGCGGTTACAATGAGCAGTTCTTC. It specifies CASGEGGYNEQFF.

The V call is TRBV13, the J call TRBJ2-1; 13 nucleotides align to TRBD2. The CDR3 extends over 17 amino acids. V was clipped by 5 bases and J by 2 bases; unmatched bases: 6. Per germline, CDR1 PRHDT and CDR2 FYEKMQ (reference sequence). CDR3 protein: CASSNLGLAGAYNEQFF. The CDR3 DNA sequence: TGTGCCAGCAGCAACCTAGGACTAGCGGGGGCCTACAATGAGCAGTTCTTC.

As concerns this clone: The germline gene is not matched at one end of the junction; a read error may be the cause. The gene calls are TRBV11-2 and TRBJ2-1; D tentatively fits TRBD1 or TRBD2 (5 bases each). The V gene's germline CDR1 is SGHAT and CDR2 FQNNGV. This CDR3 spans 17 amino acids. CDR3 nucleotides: TGTGCCAGCAGCCTAGAGGGGCGGACTTACCTCTCAAATGAGCAGTTCTTC. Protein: CASSLEGRTYLSNEQFF. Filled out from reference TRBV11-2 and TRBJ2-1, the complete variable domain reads EAGVAQSPRYKIIEKRQSVAFWCNPISGHATLYWYQQILGQGPKLLIQFQNNGVVDDSQLPKDRFSAERLKGVDSTLKIQPAKLEDSAVYLCASSLEGRTYLSNEQFFGPGTRLTVL.

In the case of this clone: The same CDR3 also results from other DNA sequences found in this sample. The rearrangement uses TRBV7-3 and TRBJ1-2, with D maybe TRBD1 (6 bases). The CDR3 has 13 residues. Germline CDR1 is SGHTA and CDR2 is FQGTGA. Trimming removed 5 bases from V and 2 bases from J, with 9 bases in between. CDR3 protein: CASSPDRNYGYTF. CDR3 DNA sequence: TGTGCCAGCAGCCCAGACAGGAACTATGGCTACACCTTC.

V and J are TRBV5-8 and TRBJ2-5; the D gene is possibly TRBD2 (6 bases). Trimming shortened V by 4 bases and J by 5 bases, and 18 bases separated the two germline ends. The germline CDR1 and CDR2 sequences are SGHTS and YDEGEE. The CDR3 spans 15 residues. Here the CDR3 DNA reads TGTGCCAGCAGCACCCGCCAAAACGGAGGGGAGACCCAGTACTTC. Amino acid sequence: CASSTRQNGGETQYF.

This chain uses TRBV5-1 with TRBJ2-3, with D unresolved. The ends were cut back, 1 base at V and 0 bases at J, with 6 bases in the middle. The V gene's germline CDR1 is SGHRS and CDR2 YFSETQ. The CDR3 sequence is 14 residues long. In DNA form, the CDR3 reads TGCGCCAGCAGCTTGTACGCTAGCACAGATACGCAGTATTTT. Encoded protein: CASSLYASTDTQYF.

The CDR3: CASSSSGGSPNEQYF. For the CDR3, the DNA is TGTGCCAGCAGCTCTAGCGGGGGCTCCCCTAACGAGCAGTACTTC. The chain links TRBV4-2 to TRBJ2-7, with TRBD2 matching over 10 bases. The CDR3 sequence is 15 residues long. Germline lookup yields CDR1 LGHNA and CDR2 YNFKEQ. V trimming: 5 bases; J trimming: 5 bases; junction bases outside the gene matches: 9.

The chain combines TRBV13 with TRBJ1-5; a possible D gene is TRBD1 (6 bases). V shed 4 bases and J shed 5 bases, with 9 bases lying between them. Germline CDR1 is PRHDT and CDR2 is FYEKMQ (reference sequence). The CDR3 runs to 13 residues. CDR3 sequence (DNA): TGTGCCAGCAGCTCATCAGGGGATCAGCCCCAGCATTTT. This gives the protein CASSSSGDQPQHF. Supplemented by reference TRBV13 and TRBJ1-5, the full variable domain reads AAGVIQSPRHLIKEKRETATLKCYPIPRHDTVYWYQQGPGQDPQFLISFYEKMQSDKGSIPDRFSAQQFSDYHSELNMSSLELGDSALYFCASSSSGDQPQHFGDGTRLSIL.

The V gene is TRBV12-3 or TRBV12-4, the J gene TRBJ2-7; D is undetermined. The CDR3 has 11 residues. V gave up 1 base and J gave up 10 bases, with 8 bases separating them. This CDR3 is CASSLVDRQYF. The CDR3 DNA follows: TGTGCCAGCAGTTTAGTGGACCGCCAGTACTTC.

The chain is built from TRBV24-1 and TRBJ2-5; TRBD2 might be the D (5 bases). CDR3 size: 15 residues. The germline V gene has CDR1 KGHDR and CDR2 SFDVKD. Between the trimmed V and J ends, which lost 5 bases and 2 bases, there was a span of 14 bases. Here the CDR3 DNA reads TGTGCCACCAGTGCCCCTACGGAGCGGCAAGAGACCCAGTACTTC. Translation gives CATSAPTERQETQYF.

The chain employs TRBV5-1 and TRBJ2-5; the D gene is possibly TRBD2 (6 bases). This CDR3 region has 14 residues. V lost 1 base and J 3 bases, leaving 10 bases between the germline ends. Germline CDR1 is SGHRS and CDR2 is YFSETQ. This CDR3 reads CASSLRLDKETQYF. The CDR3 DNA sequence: TGCGCCAGCAGCTTGAGACTAGATAAAGAGACCCAGTACTTC.

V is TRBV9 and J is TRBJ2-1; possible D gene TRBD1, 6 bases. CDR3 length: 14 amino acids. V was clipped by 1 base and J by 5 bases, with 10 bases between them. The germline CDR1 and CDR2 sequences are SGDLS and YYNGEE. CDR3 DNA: TGTGCCAGCAGCGTACAGGGGACCCACAATGAGCAGTTCTTC. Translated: CASSVQGTHNEQFF.